This T cell receptor beta chain was identified during a study of blood T cell repertoires in COVID-19. CDR1 is SQVTM and CDR2 is ANQGSEA in the germline V gene. This CDR3 has 14 amino acids. J lost 8 bases, V lost 6 bases, and 10 bases had no gene match. Using immunoSEQ multiplex PCR, the repertoire was profiled, and TCRdb retains in-frame clones only, with some absent. The sample has about 23,000 clones, 94% seen once. The J gene is TRBJ1-5, the V gene TRBV29-1, with 10 bases matching TRBD1. The sequence was obtained from a woman between 45 and 65 years old with active COVID-19. Sequenced input: peripheral blood. In DNA, the CDR3 is TGCAGCGTCGGGACAGGGGACGGGTCTAAGCCCCAGCATTTT. As protein: CSVGTGDGSKPQHF.